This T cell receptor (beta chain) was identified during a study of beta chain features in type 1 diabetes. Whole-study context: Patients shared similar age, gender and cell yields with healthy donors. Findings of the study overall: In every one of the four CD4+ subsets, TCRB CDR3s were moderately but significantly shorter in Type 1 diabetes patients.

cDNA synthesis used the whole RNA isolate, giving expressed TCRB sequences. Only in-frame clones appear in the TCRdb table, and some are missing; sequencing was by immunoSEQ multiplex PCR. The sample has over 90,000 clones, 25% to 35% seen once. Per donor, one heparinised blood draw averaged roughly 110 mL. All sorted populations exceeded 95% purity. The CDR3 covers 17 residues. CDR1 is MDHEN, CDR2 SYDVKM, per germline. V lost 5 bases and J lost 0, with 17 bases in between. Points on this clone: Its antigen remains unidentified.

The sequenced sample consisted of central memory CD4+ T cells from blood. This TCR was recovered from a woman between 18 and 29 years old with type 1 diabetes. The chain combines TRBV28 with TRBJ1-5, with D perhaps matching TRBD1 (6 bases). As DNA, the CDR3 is TGTGCCAGCAGTCCCCTCTTGGGACATCTTAGCAATCAGCCCCAGCATTTT. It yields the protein CASSPLLGHLSNQPQHF.